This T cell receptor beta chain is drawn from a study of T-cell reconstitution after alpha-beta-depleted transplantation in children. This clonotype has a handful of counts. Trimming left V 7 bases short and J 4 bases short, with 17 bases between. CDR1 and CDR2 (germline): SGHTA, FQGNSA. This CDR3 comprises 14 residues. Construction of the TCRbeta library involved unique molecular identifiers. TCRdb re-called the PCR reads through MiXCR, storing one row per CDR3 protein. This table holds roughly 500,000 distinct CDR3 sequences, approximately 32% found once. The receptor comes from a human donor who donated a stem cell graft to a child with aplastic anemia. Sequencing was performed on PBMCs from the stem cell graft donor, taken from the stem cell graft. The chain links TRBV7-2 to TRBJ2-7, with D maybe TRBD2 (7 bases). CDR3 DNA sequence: TGTGCCAGCAAGGACAGCGGGACCCTATACGAGCAGTACTTC. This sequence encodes CASKDSGTLYEQYF.